What follows are 7 T cell receptor beta chains derived from one specimen sequenced in a study of shared clonotypes between healthy human individuals. Some clones are missing from TCRdb's copy, which holds only in-frame ones; the method was immunoSEQ multiplex PCR. The profile shows about 1.1 million clones, approximately 80% of them singletons. The material sequenced was memory CD4+ T cells from PBMCs. This sample's subset: CD45RA-negative fraction. Source of these receptors: a man aged 18 to 30 in good health. Some clones in this sample may be carry-over from other donors' samples.

The J gene is TRBJ2-7, the V gene TRBV2, with 10 bases lining up with TRBD2. Germline lookup yields CDR1 SNHLY and CDR2 FYNNEI. Trimming removed 7 bases from V and 5 bases from J; junction bases left unmatched: 17. The CDR3 extends over 17 amino acids. The CDR3 sequence is CASTLSARTSGSHEQYF. CDR3 bases: TGTGCCAGCACCCTCTCCGCGCGGACTAGCGGATCCCACGAGCAGTACTTC. Full variable domain (remainder filled in from reference TRBV2 and TRBJ2-7): EPEVTQTPSHQVTQMGQEVILRCVPISNHLYFYWYRQILGQKVEFLVSFYNNEISEKSEIFDDQFSVERPDGSNFTLKIRSTKLEDSAMYFCASTLSARTSGSHEQYFGPGTRLTVT.

V and J are TRBV19 and TRBJ2-2; 10 bases are shared with TRBD1. CDR1 and CDR2 (germline): LNHDA, SQIVND (reference sequence). The CDR3 consists of 15 residues. Trimming at V came to 3 bases and at J to 7 bases, leaving 5 bases not matched to a gene. CDR3 in DNA: TGTGCCAGTAGTATTGTGACAGGGGGCCACGGGGAGCTGTTTTTT. Translation gives CASSIVTGGHGELFF.

The CDR3 coding sequence is TGTGCCAGCAGCTTACTGTTGGGGGAAAAACTGTTTTTT. Encoded protein: CASSLLLGEKLFF. The rearrangement links TRBV7-9 to TRBJ1-4; D is ambiguous. Germline V gene lookup returns CDR1 SEHNR and CDR2 FQNEAQ (reference sequence). Trimming took off 2 bases at V and 8 bases at J, with 9 bases between the two ends. This CDR3 has 13 amino acids.

The chain couples TRBV9 to TRBJ2-7; D may be TRBD2 (6 bases). The V end lost 0 bases, the J end lost 3 bases, and 16 bases lay between the germline ends. Germline CDR1 and CDR2: SGDLS and YYNGEE. CDR3 length: 16 residues. Here the CDR3 reads CASSVVSGDPIYEQYF. CDR3 DNA sequence: TGTGCCAGCAGCGTAGTTTCGGGGGACCCCATCTACGAGCAGTACTTC.

This clone was observed at least ten times. V usage is TRBV2 and J usage is TRBJ1-1; D might be TRBD1 (6 bases). CDR3 length: 13 amino acids. CDR1 is SNHLY, CDR2 FYNNEI, per germline. Trimming took off 7 bases at V and 3 bases at J, with 12 bases between the two ends. CDR3 amino acids: CASTDRTYTEAFF. The CDR3 coding sequence is TGTGCCAGCACCGACAGGACTTACACTGAAGCTTTCTTT.

This clone was counted once. The rearrangement uses TRBV7-2 and TRBJ1-2; a possible D gene is TRBD1 (5 bases). Per the germline V gene, CDR1 is SGHTA and CDR2 is FQGNSA. Trimming left V 1 base short and J 0 bases short, with 15 bases between. This CDR3 contains 17 residues. CDR3 nucleotide sequence: TGTGCCAGCAGCTTAGGGGTTGGCTCAGGGACTAACTATGGCTACACCTTC. Amino acid sequence: CASSLGVGSGTNYGYTF.

This chain joins TRBV9 and TRBJ2-5; D gene uncertain. Trimming pared 2 bases from V and 3 bases from J, leaving 8 bases between. CDR1 and CDR2 from the germline V gene are SGDLS and YYNGEE. This CDR3 has 13 residues. For the CDR3, the DNA is TGTGCCAGCAGCGTTAACGGCAAAGAGACCCAGTACTTC. Residues: CASSVNGKETQYF.